This T cell receptor beta chain was identified during a study of blood T cell repertoires in COVID-19. Across the whole study: Samples taken during acute and convalescent COVID-19 were collected in the United States, Italy and Spain.

Authors' data handling: Using reference gene primer amplification, nucleated cell counts were estimated. Assay used: immunoSEQ multiplex PCR; TCRdb lists only in-frame clones, some missing. V and J calls and clone size are those listed in that table; D and trimming were worked out from the DNA. The data show around 300,000 clones, with 90% seen just once and roughly 1% held by the top ten. Followed longitudinally, the Seattle patients had been enrolled during active infection. The source is a middle-aged woman with COVID-19, enrolled during active disease. Sequenced input: peripheral blood.

The CDR3 nucleotides read TGTGCCAGTAGTAAAGGGACAGGACCCTACGAGCAGTACTTC. Translated, it gives CASSKGTGPYEQYF. This chain connects TRBV19 to TRBJ2-7; 8 nucleotides agree with TRBD1. With 4 bases clipped from V and 2 bases from J, the junction kept 4 bases outside the gene matches. The CDR3 has 14 amino acids. The V gene's germline CDR1 is LNHDA and CDR2 SQIVND (reference sequence).